A selection of T cell receptor beta chains follows, all from one sample in a study of cytomegalovirus exposure and HLA in healthy donors. TCRdb keeps only in-frame clones here, not all; method: immunoSEQ multiplex PCR. The table lists about 120,000 clones, roughly four fifths of them singletons. The sequenced sample was PBMCs. These receptors were obtained from a woman in her 30s in good health and CMV-seropositive. Both conserved end residues are part of each CDR3. The D gene is left open where the match is weak. Clone size appears in some rows only: once, few, many, or a class for an expanded clone.

clone size | D gene | J gene | V gene | CDR3 DNA | CDR3 protein
NA | NA | TRBJ1-4 | TRBV4-1 | TGCGCCAGCAGCCAAGATCGCGGGGTGGGTGAAAAACTGTTTTTT | CASSQDRGVGEKLFF
NA | NA | TRBJ1-3 | TRBV4-2 | TGTGCCAGCAGCCAAGAAGAACAGCTTGGAAACACCATATATTTT | CASSQEEQLGNTIYF
NA | TRBD2 | TRBJ2-7 | TRBV5-1 | TGCGCCAGCAGCTTTAGCGGGGGGGAAGTGAACGAGCAGTACTTC | CASSFSGGEVNEQYF
NA | TRBD2 | TRBJ2-5 | TRBV4-2 | TGTGCCAGCAGCCCTAGCGGGGGCGGTCAAGAGACCCAGTACTTC | CASSPSGGGQETQYF
NA | NA | TRBJ2-7 | TRBV10-3 | TGTGCCATCAGTGAAGCCAGGGGGGTCGAGCAGTACTTC | CAISEARGVEQYF
NA | TRBD1 | TRBJ1-4 | TRBV4-1 | TGCGCCAGCAGCCACGGAGACAGGGGTTATGAAAAACTGTTTTTT | CASSHGDRGYEKLFF
NA | NA | TRBJ1-1 | TRBV6-1 | TGTGCCAGCAGTGAGGGGGGGGCTCGCGCTGAAGCTTTCTTT | CASSEGGARAEAFF
few | NA | TRBJ1-2 | TRBV4-1 | TGCGCCAGCAGCCAAGGGGCCGTTGGCATTATGTGGAGGGGCTACACCTTC | CASSQGAVGIMWRGYTF
NA | NA | TRBJ2-4 | TRBV9 | TGTGCCAGCAGCGTAGGAGGGAATATAGCCAAAAACATTCAGTACTTC | CASSVGGNIAKNIQYF
NA | NA | TRBJ1-2 | TRBV5-6 | TGTGCCAGCAGCCCCCTCGGTCGGGGATTAGGGCCTGGCTACACCTTC | CASSPLGRGLGPGYTF
few | NA | TRBJ2-3 | TRBV2 | TGTGCCAGCAGTGCCCTCGACAGTAGTCAGGCGGATACGCAGTATTTT | CASSALDSSQADTQYF
NA | TRBD1 | TRBJ1-5 | TRBV2 | TGTGCCAGCAGTAGACAGGGTGGGGGCAATCAGCCCCAGCATTTT | CASSRQGGGNQPQHF
few | NA | TRBJ2-2 | TRBV10-3 | TGTGCCATCAGTGGCAGGGGGAACACCGGGGAGCTGTTTTTT | CAISGRGNTGELFF
NA | NA | TRBJ2-7 | TRBV23-1 | TGCGCCAGCAAAGGGAGGGAGCAGTACTTC | CASKGREQYF